This TCR beta chain was captured by sequencing in a study of T cell repertoires in cytomegalovirus infection. Study-wide background: Shared public TCR beta signatures pointed to both CMV infection and a matching HLA type.

TCRdb re-called the reads through MiXCR, storing one row per CDR3 protein. Of 250,000 to 300,000 distinct CDR3 sequences listed, roughly 25% are singletons. This clonotype has only a few counts. What it binds is unknown. Overall study results and limits: Frequencies of public TCR beta families were cumulated, and this identified carriers of CMV plus the relevant HLA. Ex vivo responses were dominated by HLA-C-restricted CMV-specific TCR beta clonotypes.

The source is a human donor in good health (CMV status not recorded). Some clones in this sample may be carry-over from other donors' samples. Sequencing was performed on PBMCs.

CDR3 coding DNA: TGTGCCAGCAGCCTTTTCGGACTAGCGGGGTACAATGAGCAGTTCTTC. Protein sequence: CASSLFGLAGYNEQFF. This chain joins TRBV6-1 and TRBJ2-1; TRBD2 agrees at 12 bases. From germline, CDR1 is MNHNS and CDR2 SASEGT. The CDR3 has 16 amino acids. V shed 6 bases, J shed 4 bases, and the junction held 7 bases outside the gene matches.